The sequence of this T cell receptor beta chain was determined in a study of blood T cell repertoires in COVID-19. About the study: The study drew acute and convalescent COVID-19 samples from the United States, Italy and Spain. Nucleic acid was either cDNA or gDNA, and it came from T cells, B-cell-depleted T cells, or PBMCs.

Original analysis: Using reference gene primer amplification, nucleated cell counts were estimated. Data came from immunoSEQ multiplex PCR; TCRdb stores just in-frame clones and leaves some out. The DNA was the basis for D and trimming; V, J and clone size are from that table. The table records 310,000 or so clones, roughly nine tenths of them present only once. During active infection, Seattle patients enrolled and were then monitored through disease. The germline V gene encodes CDR1 LNHDA and CDR2 SQIVND (reference sequence). Trimming took 6 bases from V and 9 from J; bases not matched to a gene: 15. The CDR3 length is 15 residues.

Source material: peripheral blood. This clonotype was sampled from a woman younger than 45 with COVID-19, enrolled during active disease. The rearrangement uses TRBV19 and TRBJ2-3; 7 bases align to TRBD2. DNA of the CDR3: TGTGCCAGTAGCTTTCTCTTAGCGGCAGCGGGAACGCAGTATTTT. It is translated as CASSFLLAAAGTQYF.